The 10 T cell receptor beta chains given below trace back to one sample, sequenced in a study of CD8+ T cells in alopecia areata. RNA, once extracted, was reverse transcribed into cDNA for use as the sequencing template. Repertoires were generated with immunoSEQ multiplex PCR, while TCRdb's copy carries only in-frame clones and drops some. The data show approximately 61,000 clones, about 96% seen once. The source material was CD8+ T cells sorted from blood, sampled at week 0. Receptors originate from a human donor with alopecia areata.

This clone was detected only once. Distinct nucleotide sequences in the sample also encode this CDR3. The rearrangement uses TRBV7-9 and TRBJ2-3; D uncertain. Between the trimmed V and J ends, which lost 3 bases and 3 bases, there was a span of 4 bases. The V gene's germline CDR1 is SEHNR and CDR2 FQNEAQ (reference sequence). This CDR3 contains 12 residues. Here the CDR3 reads CASSLGTDTQYF. The CDR3 DNA follows: TGTGCCAGCAGCTTGGGGACAGATACGCAGTATTTT.

This clone was seen a single time. The rearrangement uses TRBV29-1 and TRBJ1-1, with D possibly matching TRBD1 (5 bases). This CDR3 spans 15 amino acids. CDR1 SQVTM and CDR2 ANQGSEA come from the germline V gene. V was trimmed by 6 bases and J by 4 bases, leaving 21 bases between them. As DNA, the CDR3 is TGCAGCGTGGCCATGGGAGGGGAGGTTGGCACTGAAGCTTTCTTT. This encodes CSVAMGGEVGTEAFF.

The gene calls are TRBV4-1 and TRBJ2-5, with 10 bases identical to TRBD2. The CDR3 spans 16 residues. In germline, CDR1 is MGHRA, CDR2 YSYEKL. V shed 6 bases, J shed 5 bases, and the junction held 12 bases outside the gene matches. CDR3 sequence: CASSRASGGRAETQYF. In DNA, the CDR3 is TGCGCCAGCAGTCGGGCTAGCGGGGGTCGAGCGGAGACCCAGTACTTC.

About this clone: At one end the junction does not follow the germline gene, possibly because of a read error. The CDR3 spells CASSFNPDYGQYF. The DNA of the CDR3 is TGCGCCAGCAGCTTTAACCCCGACTACGGGCAGTACTTC. The rearrangement links TRBV4-1 to TRBJ2-7, with a weak D call TRBD2 (5 bases). The CDR3 is 13 amino acids. Germline CDR1 MGHRA, CDR2 YSYEKL.

The chain joins TRBV19 to TRBJ2-1; 10 nucleotides agree with TRBD2. Trimming cost V 10 bases and J 4 bases; bases outside gene matches: 10. This CDR3 spans 15 amino acids. Germline CDR1 and CDR2: LNHDA and SQIVND (reference sequence). Written as DNA, the CDR3 is TGTGCCACTACACCGGGACTAGCGTCGTACAATGAGCAGTTCTTC. Its translation: CATTPGLASYNEQFF. Full variable domain (outside the CDR3, taken from reference TRBV19 and TRBJ2-1): DGGITQSPKYLFRKEGQNVTLSCEQNLNHDAMYWYRQDPGQGLRLIYYSQIVNDFQKGDIAEGYSVSREKKESFPLTVTSAQKNPTAFYLCATTPGLASYNEQFFGPGTRLTVL.

This clone was found once. V gene TRBV4-2 combines with J gene TRBJ2-2; no reliable D call. This CDR3 region has 17 residues. Germline V gene lookup returns CDR1 LGHNA and CDR2 YNFKEQ. Trimming removed 1 base from V and 2 bases from J, with 14 bases in between. This chain's CDR3 is CASSQGKSDYNTGELFF. CDR3 DNA sequence: TGTGCCAGCAGCCAAGGAAAATCTGATTATAACACCGGGGAGCTGTTTTTT.

The gene calls are TRBV7-9 and TRBJ2-7, with a tentative D call TRBD2 (5 bases). The V end was cut by 4 bases, the J end by 5 bases, with 15 bases between. The V gene's germline CDR1 is SEHNR and CDR2 FQNEAQ (reference sequence). The CDR3 covers 14 residues. The CDR3 region has the DNA TGTGCCAGCAGCTCCCTCCGGGGTCCCCACGAGCAGTACTTC. This encodes CASSSLRGPHEQYF.

The chain combines TRBV27 with TRBJ1-1, with 9 nucleotides matching TRBD1. CDR1 is MNHEY, CDR2 SMNVEV, per germline (reference sequence). This CDR3 has 18 amino acids. Trimming took 5 bases from V and 2 from J; bases not matched to a gene: 15. The CDR3 DNA reads TGTGCCAGCAGTGGTGCCTGGGACAGGGAGGGGAGAAACACTGAAGCTTTCTTT. It codes for CASSGAWDREGRNTEAFF.

The chain couples TRBV6-5 to TRBJ2-5; the D gene is possibly TRBD1 (6 bases). V shed 2 bases and J shed 5 bases, with 12 bases lying between them. Germline CDR1 and CDR2: MNHEY and SVGAGI. The CDR3 is made up of 14 amino acids. CDR3 sequence reads: CASSYGGPGETQYF. In DNA, the CDR3 is TGTGCCAGCAGTTACGGGGGCCCTGGGGAGACCCAGTACTTC.

J is TRBJ2-3 and V is TRBV5-1; D is perhaps TRBD1 (6 bases). V lost 2 bases and J lost 4, with 17 bases in between. Germline V gene lookup returns CDR1 SGHRS and CDR2 YFSETQ. There are 16 residues in the CDR3. CDR3 protein: CASSFQQGLEADTQYF. CDR3 coding DNA: TGCGCCAGCAGCTTCCAACAGGGTCTCGAGGCAGATACGCAGTATTTT.